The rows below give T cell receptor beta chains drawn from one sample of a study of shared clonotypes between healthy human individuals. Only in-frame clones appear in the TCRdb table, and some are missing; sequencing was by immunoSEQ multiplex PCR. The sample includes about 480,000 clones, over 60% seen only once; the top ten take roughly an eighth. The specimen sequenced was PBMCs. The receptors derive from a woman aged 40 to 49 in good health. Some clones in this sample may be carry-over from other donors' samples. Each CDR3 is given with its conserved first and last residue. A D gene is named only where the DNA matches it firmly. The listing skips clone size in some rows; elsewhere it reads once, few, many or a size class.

CASSESLGAGRVYTF TGTGCCAGCAGTGAAAGTTTGGGGGCAGGGAGAGTCTACACCTTC TRBV6-1 NA 15 TRBJ1-2 NA
CASSPTGYTEAFF TGTGCCAGCTCCCCGACAGGGTACACTGAAGCTTTCTTT TRBV18 TRBD1 13 TRBJ1-1 NA
CAWGDSRNQPQHF TGTGCCTGGGGGGACAGCCGCAATCAGCCCCAGCATTTT TRBV30 TRBD1 13 TRBJ1-5 NA
CASSIRTSGEGGELFF TGCGCCAGCAGCATCCGGACTAGCGGGGAGGGAGGGGAGCTGTTTTTT TRBV4-3 TRBD2 16 TRBJ2-2 few
CATSLEALSYNEQFF TGTGCCACCAGCCTGGAGGCCCTCTCCTACAATGAGCAGTTCTTC TRBV15 NA 15 TRBJ2-1 NA
CASSLPGSAGELFF TGTGCCAGCAGCCTCCCCGGCTCGGCCGGGGAGCTGTTTTTT TRBV7-2 NA 14 TRBJ2-2 NA
CASSEGLAGTPYEQYF TGTGCCAGCAGCGAGGGACTAGCGGGAACCCCCTACGAGCAGTACTTC TRBV9 TRBD2 16 TRBJ2-7 NA
CAIRRTSGGYNEQFF TGTGCCATCAGACGGACTAGCGGGGGTTACAATGAGCAGTTCTTC TRBV10-3 TRBD2 15 TRBJ2-1 many
CASSVGGSRQKNTEAFF TGTGCCAGCAGCGTAGGTGGCTCACGACAGAAGAACACTGAAGCTTTCTTT TRBV9 NA 17 TRBJ1-1 NA
CASSLSSNTEAFF TGTGCCAGCAGCTTATCCTCAAACACTGAAGCTTTCTTT TRBV7-6 NA 13 TRBJ1-1 few
CASSRDRRNTIYF TGTGCCAGCAGCCGGGACAGGCGAAACACCATATATTTT TRBV5-4 TRBD1 13 TRBJ1-3 few
CASSQRWTSGYEQYF TGTGCCAGCAGCCAAAGGTGGACATCGGGGTACGAGCAGTACTTC TRBV14 NA 15 TRBJ2-7 NA
CASSPTSAQETQYF TGTGCCAGTAGTCCTACTAGCGCACAAGAGACCCAGTACTTC TRBV19 TRBD2 14 TRBJ2-5 few
CASSFSVWELFF TGTGCCAGCAGTTTTTCTGTCTGGGAGCTGTTTTTT TRBV6-1 NA 12 TRBJ2-2 NA
CASSPEGDRAHGYTF TGTGCCAGCAGTCCCGAAGGGGACAGGGCTCATGGCTACACCTTC TRBV27 TRBD1 15 TRBJ1-2 few
CAWSVGRDYGYTF TGTGCCTGGAGTGTGGGCAGGGACTATGGCTACACCTTC TRBV30 NA 13 TRBJ1-2 NA
CASSFGGGNYGYTF TGTGCCAGCAGCTTCGGGGGAGGCAACTATGGCTACACCTTC TRBV11-2 NA 14 TRBJ1-2 NA
CASSLEIAGLNEQFF TGTGCCAGCAGCTTAGAAATAGCGGGATTGAATGAGCAGTTCTTC TRBV11-2 TRBD2 15 TRBJ2-1 many
CAIRPAVADNEQFF TGTGCCATCAGACCTGCCGTAGCGGACAATGAGCAGTTCTTC TRBV10-3 NA 14 TRBJ2-1 NA
CASRNAREGEAFF TGCGCCAGCAGAAATGCCCGGGAGGGTGAAGCTTTCTTT TRBV4-3 NA 13 TRBJ1-1 NA
CASSSGRVFQSETQYF TGTGCCAGCAGTTCTGGGAGGGTGTTCCAGTCTGAGACCCAGTACTTC TRBV6-5 TRBD2 16 TRBJ2-5 once
CASSSTGGSSYGYTF TGCGCCAGCAGCTCGACAGGGGGCTCTTCCTATGGCTACACCTTC TRBV5-1 TRBD1 15 TRBJ1-2 few
CASSEAGGQAGYGYTF TGTGCCAGCAGTGAAGCCGGGGGACAGGCGGGCTATGGCTACACCTTC TRBV6-1 TRBD1 16 TRBJ1-2 NA
CASRETTTTDTQYF TGTGCCAGCAGGGAGACAACGACCACAGATACGCAGTATTTT TRBV7-3 NA 14 TRBJ2-3 NA
CASSSDRRYGYTF TGTGCCAGCAGCTCCGACAGACGGTATGGCTACACCTTC TRBV7-3 NA 13 TRBJ1-2 NA
CASSQDEAGQGIFYEQYF TGCGCCAGCAGCCAAGACGAGGCTGGACAGGGGATTTTCTACGAGCAGTACTTC TRBV4-1 TRBD1 18 TRBJ2-7 NA
CASSDQGLGAFF TGTGCCAGCAGCGATCAGGGACTCGGAGCTTTCTTT TRBV11-3 NA 12 TRBJ1-1 NA
CASSFTGGADEQFF TGTGCCAGCAGCTTCACCGGAGGGGCCGATGAGCAGTTCTTC TRBV5-4 NA 14 TRBJ2-1 NA
CASSLDQGIGEQFF TGTGCCAGCAGCTTAGACCAGGGGATAGGTGAGCAGTTCTTC TRBV7-3 NA 14 TRBJ2-1 NA
CASSLETLAAGGYTF TGTGCCAGCAGCTTAGAGACATTGGCTGCGGGTGGCTACACCTTC TRBV28 NA 15 TRBJ1-2 NA
CASSLSSASSYNEQFF TGCGCCAGCAGCTTGAGTAGCGCGAGCTCCTACAATGAGCAGTTCTTC TRBV5-1 NA 16 TRBJ2-1 once
CACSPRIMNTEAFF TGTGCTTGTTCCCCCAGGATTATGAACACTGAAGCTTTCTTT TRBV30 NA 14 TRBJ1-1 NA
CASSLQGGLSEAFF TGCGCCAGCAGCCTGCAGGGGGGGCTATCGGAAGCTTTCTTT TRBV5-1 TRBD1 14 TRBJ1-1 NA
CASSLDTHTDTQYF TGCGCCAGCAGCTTGGACACGCACACAGATACGCAGTATTTT TRBV5-1 NA 14 TRBJ2-3 NA
CASSPQGGGNEQFF TGTGCCAGCAGCCCACAGGGAGGGGGGAATGAGCAGTTCTTC TRBV6-5 NA 14 TRBJ2-1 NA
CASSRRPNTEAFF TGTGCCAGCAGCCGCCGGCCGAACACTGAAGCTTTCTTT TRBV7-6 NA 13 TRBJ1-1 NA
CASSSGYQETQYF TGTGCCAGCAGCTCAGGCTACCAAGAGACCCAGTACTTC TRBV9 NA 13 TRBJ2-5 NA
CASSSGDSYSNQPQHF TGCGCCAGCAGCTCAGGCGACAGCTATAGCAATCAGCCCCAGCATTTT TRBV5-1 NA 16 TRBJ1-5 NA
CASSTPGQGETQYF TGTGCCAGCAGCACGCCGGGACAGGGAGAGACCCAGTACTTC TRBV7-9 TRBD1 14 TRBJ2-5 NA
CASSLGENLNTEAFF TGTGCCAGCAGCTTAGGTGAGAATTTGAACACTGAAGCTTTCTTT TRBV7-9 NA 15 TRBJ1-1 NA
CASSPGRGDTGELFF TGTGCCAGCAGTCCCGGGAGGGGAGACACCGGGGAGCTGTTTTTT TRBV6-4 TRBD2 15 TRBJ2-2 NA